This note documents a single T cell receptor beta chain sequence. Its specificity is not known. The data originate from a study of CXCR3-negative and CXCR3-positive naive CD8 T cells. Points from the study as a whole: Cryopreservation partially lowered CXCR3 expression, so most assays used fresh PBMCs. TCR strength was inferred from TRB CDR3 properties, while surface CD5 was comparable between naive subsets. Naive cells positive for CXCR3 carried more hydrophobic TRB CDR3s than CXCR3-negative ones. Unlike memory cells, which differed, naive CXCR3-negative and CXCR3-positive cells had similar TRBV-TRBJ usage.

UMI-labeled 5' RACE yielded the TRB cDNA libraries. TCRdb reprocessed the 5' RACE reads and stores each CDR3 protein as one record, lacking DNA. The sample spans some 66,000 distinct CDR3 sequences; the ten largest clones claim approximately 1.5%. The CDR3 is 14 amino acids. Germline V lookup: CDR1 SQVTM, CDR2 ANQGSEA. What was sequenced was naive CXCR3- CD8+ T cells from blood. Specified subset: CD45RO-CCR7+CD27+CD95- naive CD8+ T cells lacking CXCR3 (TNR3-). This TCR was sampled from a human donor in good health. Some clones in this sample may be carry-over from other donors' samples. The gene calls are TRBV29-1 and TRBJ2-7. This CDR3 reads CSVFLRQDSYEQYF.